Below, one T cell receptor (beta chain) is given with its context. Antigen: not known. Amplified TCR beta CDR3 regions came from RNA transcripts. First-round RT-PCR with HTBI primers amplified the TCR CDR3 region. MiXCR, run by TCRdb on the multiplex PCR reads, gives a single entry per CDR3 protein. The sample lists about 760,000 distinct CDR3 sequences, 30% to 40% seen once, with around 30% in the top ten. This CDR3 contains 16 residues. Trimming at V came to 6 bases and at J to 5 bases, leaving 8 bases not matched to a gene. The data were taken from a study of T cells in Graves' hyperthyroidism and ophthalmopathy. Study conclusions and caveats: The majority of expanded thyroid clonotypes above 0.001 also appeared in blood.

It was uncontrolled infection, other autoimmune disease, pregnancy or lactation that excluded patients. The TCR sequence derives from a woman between 35 and 50 years old with Graves' hyperthyroidism. This chain uses TRBV12-3 or TRBV12-4 with TRBJ2-5; 14 nucleotides line up with TRBD2. The sequencing input was blood. CDR3 sequence (DNA): TGTGCCAGCAGCCATGGGACTAGCGGGGGCGGGGAGACCCAGTACTTC. It translates to CASSHGTSGGGETQYF.